This T cell receptor (beta chain) came from a study of spatial heterogeneity in lung cancer. General study results and limits: Tumor TCRs that were ubiquitous and expanded showed up in blood more at resection than follow-up.

In this sample, this clonotype turned up many times. Its specificity is not known. J lost 1 base, V lost 6 bases, and 10 bases had no gene match. In germline, CDR1 is ENHRY, CDR2 SYGVKD. The CDR3 is 17 amino acids. Every TCR cDNA molecule bore a unique molecular identifier. TCRdb itself ran the 5' RACE reads through MiXCR, one entry per CDR3 protein. The sample contains around 26,000 distinct CDR3 sequences, 7% of which appear only once. Time point indicated: sample taken at primary tumor resection. Sequencing used PBMCs, obtained at surgery. This sequence joins TRBV10-3 and TRBJ2-4; 9 nucleotides agree with TRBD2. The sequence derives from a male donor with early-stage non-small cell lung cancer. CDR3 DNA sequence: TGTGCCATCAGGAGTGGGCCGACTAGCGGCGCCAAAAACATTCAGTACTTC. It yields the protein CAIRSGPTSGAKNIQYF.